What follows are 26 T cell receptor beta chains derived from one specimen sequenced in a study of T-cell reconstitution after alpha-beta-depleted transplantation in children. Unique molecular identifiers were incorporated into the prepared TCRbeta library. TCRdb used MiXCR to reprocess the PCR reads, holding one entry per CDR3 protein. The sample yields 200,000 or so distinct CDR3 sequences, 5% to 6.5% seen once. The sequences come from PBMCs, collected before TCRalphabeta/CD19-depleted stem cell transplant. The receptor source for this set is a girl less than two years old with combined immunodeficiency, due to receive a stem cell transplant.

This clonotype was counted at least ten times. The gene calls are TRBV20-1 and TRBJ2-1; TRBD1 is a possible D gene (5 bases). The CDR3 has 16 residues. V was shortened by 0 bases and J by 5 bases, with 17 bases between the two germline ends. CDR1 DFQATT and CDR2 SNEGSKA come from the germline V gene (reference sequence). As DNA, the CDR3 is TGCAGTGCTAGAGATAGGGGCATTCTGTCTCACAATGAGCAGTTCTTC. Translating gives CSARDRGILSHNEQFF.

The V gene is TRBV9, the J gene TRBJ2-3; D is unclear. The CDR3 runs to 16 residues. Germline CDR1 and CDR2: SGDLS and YYNGEE. The ends were cut back, 0 bases at V and 0 bases at J, with 11 bases in the middle. As DNA, the CDR3 is TGTGCCAGCAGCGTAGGAGAGGCCCCTAGCACAGATACGCAGTATTTT. Its protein is CASSVGEAPSTDTQYF.

This clonotype showed up just a few times. J is TRBJ2-5 and V is TRBV4-1, with D possibly TRBD2 on 6 matching bases. This CDR3 has 14 amino acids. Germline V gene lookup returns CDR1 MGHRA and CDR2 YSYEKL. Deletions cut 4 bases from V and 5 bases from J, with 14 bases between. The CDR3 nucleotides are TGCGCCAGCAGCCCGGGGGTGGGCCATGAGACCCAGTACTTC. This encodes CASSPGVGHETQYF.

This clonotype was seen many times. The chain carries TRBV20-1 and TRBJ2-3, with 7 bases matching TRBD1. V lost 2 bases to trimming and J lost 5 bases; unmatched junction nucleotides: 13. The CDR3 has 16 amino acids. Germline CDR1 reads DFQATT; CDR2 reads SNEGSKA (reference sequence). CDR3 residues: CSARPILEGAIDTQYF. In DNA, the CDR3 is TGCAGTGCTAGACCCATACTCGAGGGGGCCATAGATACGCAGTATTTT.

This clonotype was counted only a few times. The V call is TRBV5-5, the J call TRBJ1-6; 7 bases are shared with TRBD1. V was clipped by 0 bases and J by 7 bases; unmatched bases: 7. The CDR3 covers 16 residues. Germline V gene lookup returns CDR1 SGHKS and CDR2 YYEKEE (reference sequence). CDR3 in DNA: TGTGCCAGCAGCTTGGGCCAGGGGGTGCAAAATTCACCCCTCCACTTT. Protein: CASSLGQGVQNSPLHF.

The sample holds many counts of this clonotype. This rearrangement joins TRBV6-2 or TRBV6-3 to TRBJ2-5, with D possibly matching TRBD1 (6 bases). The V end was cut by 6 bases, the J end by 6 bases, with 14 bases between. The germline gives CDR1 MNHEY, CDR2 SVGEGT. The CDR3 runs to 13 residues. The CDR3 DNA is TGTGCCAGCAGCCCACAGGGTTGGCAGACCCAGTACTTC. Translation: CASSPQGWQTQYF.

The sample holds many counts of this clonotype. The rearrangement uses TRBV7-8 and TRBJ2-1, with D unclear. The ends were cut back, 4 bases at V and 8 bases at J, with 9 bases in the middle. The CDR3 runs to 12 residues. Germline-derived CDR1 and CDR2 are SGHVS and FQNEAQ. The CDR3 nucleotides are TGTGCCAGCAGCTCCTTAGTCGATGAGCAGTTCTTC. It specifies CASSSLVDEQFF.

This clonotype was detected many times. V gene TRBV7-2 combines with J gene TRBJ2-7, with D perhaps matching TRBD2 (6 bases). Germline V gives CDR1 SGHTA, CDR2 FQGNSA. This CDR3 has 14 residues. V was trimmed by 0 bases and J by 5 bases, leaving 11 bases between them. CDR3: CASSLAGGSNEQYF. The CDR3 DNA sequence: TGTGCCAGCAGCTTAGCGGGAGGATCTAACGAGCAGTACTTC.

The V call is TRBV7-2, the J call TRBJ2-6; 8 nucleotides agree with TRBD1. V lost 2 bases and J lost 0; bases outside the gene matches: 18. Germline V gene lookup returns CDR1 SGHTA and CDR2 FQGNSA. The CDR3 length is 22 residues. The chain's CDR3 is CASSLFLPLGTGASSGANVLTF. CDR3 in DNA: TGTGCCAGCAGCTTATTTCTCCCCCTCGGGACAGGCGCGAGCTCTGGGGCCAACGTCCTGACTTTC.

The table lists this clonotype with many counts. This chain uses TRBV9 with TRBJ2-2; 11 positions agree with TRBD1. Trimming at V came to 1 base and at J to 2 bases, leaving 10 bases not matched to a gene. In germline, CDR1 is SGDLS, CDR2 YYNGEE. The CDR3 covers 19 residues. CDR3 loop: CASSVTEAGTGGNTGELFF. In nucleotides, the CDR3 is TGTGCCAGCAGCGTAACTGAAGCCGGGACAGGGGGAAACACCGGGGAGCTGTTTTTT.

This clonotype occurred many times. In DNA, the CDR3 is TGTGCCAGCAGCTTGTACCGGGACAGCTCCTACGAGCAGTACTTC. Protein product: CASSLYRDSSYEQYF. This chain uses TRBV5-6 with TRBJ2-7; 7 nucleotides align to TRBD1. V lost 1 base to trimming and J lost 0 bases; unmatched junction nucleotides: 4. The CDR3 runs 15 residues. Per the germline V gene, CDR1 is SGHDT and CDR2 is YYEEEE.

V gene TRBV20-1 combines with J gene TRBJ2-5; perhaps TRBD2 as D (6 bases). Trimming removed 5 bases at V and 4 bases at J, with 23 bases between. There are 16 residues in the CDR3. Per the germline V gene, CDR1 is DFQATT and CDR2 is SNEGSKA (reference sequence). CDR3 coding DNA: TGCAGTGCTCGATCCTTTCCCGGGGGTTCGGTAGAGACCCAGTACTTC. Its translation: CSARSFPGGSVETQYF.

Many counts were recorded for this clonotype. The rearrangement links TRBV12-3 or TRBV12-4 to TRBJ1-3; no reliable D call. The germline V and J ends were trimmed by 6 bases and 11 bases, with 8 bases remaining between them. This CDR3 comprises 10 residues. CDR3 nucleotides: TGTGCCAGCAGGAAAGAATCCATATATTTT. This translates into CASRKESIYF.

This clonotype showed up just a few times. This sequence joins TRBV29-1 and TRBJ2-7, with 10 bases identical to TRBD1. V lost 6 bases to trimming and J lost 2 bases; unmatched junction nucleotides: 7. The CDR3 sequence is 14 residues long. Germline CDR1 reads SQVTM; CDR2 reads ANQGSEA. CDR3 in DNA: TGCAGCGTCACCGGGACAGGGGTTGCCTACGAGCAGTACTTC. Its protein is CSVTGTGVAYEQYF.

There are many counts of this clonotype. This chain links TRBV6-2 or TRBV6-3 with TRBJ1-2; D is undetermined. V was pared by 2 bases and J by 6 bases, with 16 bases between. The CDR3 loop spans 15 amino acids. Germline V gene sequence: CDR1 MNHEY, CDR2 SVGEGT. This chain's CDR3 is CASSYGGVHRDGYTF. CDR3 DNA sequence: TGTGCCAGCAGTTACGGAGGTGTGCATCGGGATGGCTACACCTTC.

This chain joins TRBV29-1 and TRBJ2-3, with unresolved D. The CDR3 is 11 residues long. The germline CDR1 and CDR2 sequences are SQVTM and ANQGSEA. Trimming shortened V by 6 bases and J by 4 bases, and 8 bases separated the two germline ends. The CDR3 is CSVNFPDTQYF. CDR3 nucleotides: TGCAGCGTCAACTTCCCAGATACGCAGTATTTT.

This clonotype came up many times. The chain couples TRBV28 to TRBJ2-2, with 13 bases aligning to TRBD2. V trimming: 4 bases; J trimming: 3 bases; junction bases outside the gene matches: 14. The CDR3 is 20 amino acids. CDR1 is MDHEN and CDR2 is SYDVKM in the germline V gene. The CDR3 DNA is TGTGCCAGCAGTTCCTATCAGACTAGCGGGAGGCCTGGGCACACCGGGGAGCTGTTTTTT. Translated: CASSSYQTSGRPGHTGELFF.

This clonotype occurred many times. The chain combines TRBV6-1 with TRBJ2-7; D gene unclear. The V gene lost 5 bases and the J gene lost 2 bases, with 10 bases spanning the gap. CDR3 length: 13 amino acids. CDR1 and CDR2 from the germline V gene are MNHNS and SASEGT. For the CDR3, the DNA is TGTGCCAGCAGTCGGACCTTAGCCTACGAGCAGTACTTC. Amino acids: CASSRTLAYEQYF.

This clonotype has just a few counts. V usage is TRBV7-8 and J usage is TRBJ2-1, with TRBD2 matching over 8 bases. V trimming: 2 bases; J trimming: 9 bases; junction bases outside the gene matches: 24. Germline values: CDR1 SGHVS, CDR2 FQNEAQ. The CDR3 is made up of 20 amino acids. CDR3 in DNA: TGTGCCAGCAGCTTACGGGGGGGTTGGTGGGGCCGTTCCAACAATGGTGAGCAGTTCTTC. Translating it yields CASSLRGGWWGRSNNGEQFF.

In this sample, this clonotype turned up many times. The V call is TRBV11-2, the J call TRBJ2-7; 9 nucleotides line up with TRBD2. CDR3 length: 15 amino acids. The V and J ends lost 2 bases and 3 bases, in that order; junction bases with no gene match: 5. CDR1 and CDR2 (germline): SGHAT, FQNNGV. The CDR3 region has the DNA TGTGCCAGCAGCTTAAATCCTAGCGGGGTCTACGAGCAGTACTTC. It translates to CASSLNPSGVYEQYF.

This clonotype was found many times. The rearrangement links TRBV6-1 to TRBJ2-7; TRBD2 might be the D (5 bases). The CDR3 runs 14 residues. From germline, CDR1 is MNHNS and CDR2 SASEGT. V shed 6 bases and J shed 2 bases, with 14 bases lying between them. The chain's CDR3 is CASRTGGGPYEQYF. DNA for the CDR3: TGTGCCAGCAGGACTGGAGGTGGTCCCTACGAGCAGTACTTC.

This clonotype has more than one count but fewer than ten. The DNA of the CDR3 is TGTGCCTGGAGATTAGGAGAGGAGGACGGGGAGCTGTTTTTT. It specifies CAWRLGEEDGELFF. This chain uses TRBV30 with TRBJ2-2, with a tentative D call TRBD2 (5 bases). There are 14 residues in the CDR3. Germline-derived CDR1 and CDR2 are GTSNPN and SVGIG (reference sequence). The V end lost 3 bases, the J end lost 7 bases, and 15 bases lay between the germline ends.

Ten or more counts support this clonotype. The rearrangement links TRBV29-1 to TRBJ2-1, with D tentatively TRBD1 (5 bases). CDR1 is SQVTM, CDR2 ANQGSEA, per germline. V was trimmed by 4 bases and J by 0 bases, leaving 13 bases between them. This CDR3 comprises 15 residues. The CDR3 is CSVVGQPYSYNEQFF. CDR3 in DNA: TGCAGCGTTGTGGGGCAGCCCTACTCCTACAATGAGCAGTTCTTC.

This clonotype was observed many times. This chain joins TRBV12-3 or TRBV12-4 and TRBJ2-1; unclear D gene. The CDR3 spans 16 residues. The V gene lost 5 bases and the J gene lost 0 bases, with 14 bases spanning the gap. The CDR3 DNA reads as TGTGCCAGCAGTCTCCTGGGCCCCAGCTCCTACAATGAGCAGTTCTTC. As protein: CASSLLGPSSYNEQFF.

This clonotype was counted many times. The rearrangement uses TRBV9 and TRBJ2-4; D possibly corresponds to TRBD1 (5 bases). This CDR3 contains 15 residues. Germline CDR1 SGDLS, CDR2 YYNGEE. The V end was cut by 6 bases, the J end by 1 base, with 14 bases between. CDR3 sequence reads: CASTVQGGAKNIQYF. In nucleotides, the CDR3 is TGTGCCAGCACAGTTCAGGGTGGCGCCAAAAACATTCAGTACTTC.

This clonotype was counted at least ten times. The rearrangement links TRBV4-2 to TRBJ2-7; 8 nucleotides match TRBD2. The CDR3 totals 16 residues. Unmatched junction bases numbered 10, after V lost 1 base and J lost 5 bases. CDR1 is LGHNA, CDR2 YNFKEQ, per germline. The CDR3 DNA is TGTGCCAGCAGCCAAGTCTGGCGGGAGGATAGGGACGAGCAGTACTTC. Translated: CASSQVWREDRDEQYF.